Detailed here is one TCR beta chain. The CDR3 is 14 amino acids. Trimming removed 5 bases at V and 1 base at J, with 11 bases between. CDR1 is LGHNT and CDR2 is FRNRAP in the germline V gene. CDR3 regions of TCR beta were amplified from RNA transcripts. HTBI primers were used in a first-round RT-PCR, which preceded a second-round multiplex PCR. TCRdb re-called the multiplex PCR reads through MiXCR, storing one row per CDR3 protein. The profile shows approximately 330,000 distinct CDR3 sequences, around a sixth of them singletons. This specimen comes from a study of Graves' ophthalmopathy and Graves' hyperthyroidism.

The V and J genes are TRBV12-5 and TRBJ2-5; a weak D match, TRBD1 (5 bases). The source material was peripheral blood. The TCR originated in an adult man with Graves' ophthalmopathy. CDR3 amino acids: CASGKGKSQETQYF. The CDR3 DNA reads as TGTGCTAGTGGTAAGGGGAAAAGCCAAGAGACCCAGTACTTC.